The clone carrying this T cell receptor beta chain was seen only once. Its matching antigen is unknown. The sample belongs to a study of vaccination and CD4 T cells after COVID-19. Treatment noted: roughly nine-day PBMC culture with coronavirus spike peptide pools or control peptides (ViraFEST assay). Gathering of the CD4+ T cells, from the unexposed donor, took place before the COVID-19 pandemic (2011-2018). Sequence data for DNA of cultured CD4+ T cells were generated by the Oncomine TCR Beta short-read assay. Extraction of genomic DNA was performed on cultured CD4+ T cells. TCRdb recomputed calls from the PCR reads with MiXCR, one row per CDR3 protein. The table shows 9,000 to 13,000 distinct CDR3 sequences, with about 30% occurring only once. The TCR comes from a human donor in good health. The material sequenced was CD4+ T cells from blood, cultured in vitro.

The chain's CDR3 is CASSQEARYEQYF. In DNA, the CDR3 is TGCGCCAGCAGCCAAGAAGCAAGGTACGAGCAGTACTTC. V usage is TRBV4-3 and J usage is TRBJ2-7; no clear D gene. Trimming removed 0 bases from V and 4 bases from J, with 7 bases in between. The CDR3 sequence is 13 residues long. Per germline, CDR1 LGHNA and CDR2 YSLEER.